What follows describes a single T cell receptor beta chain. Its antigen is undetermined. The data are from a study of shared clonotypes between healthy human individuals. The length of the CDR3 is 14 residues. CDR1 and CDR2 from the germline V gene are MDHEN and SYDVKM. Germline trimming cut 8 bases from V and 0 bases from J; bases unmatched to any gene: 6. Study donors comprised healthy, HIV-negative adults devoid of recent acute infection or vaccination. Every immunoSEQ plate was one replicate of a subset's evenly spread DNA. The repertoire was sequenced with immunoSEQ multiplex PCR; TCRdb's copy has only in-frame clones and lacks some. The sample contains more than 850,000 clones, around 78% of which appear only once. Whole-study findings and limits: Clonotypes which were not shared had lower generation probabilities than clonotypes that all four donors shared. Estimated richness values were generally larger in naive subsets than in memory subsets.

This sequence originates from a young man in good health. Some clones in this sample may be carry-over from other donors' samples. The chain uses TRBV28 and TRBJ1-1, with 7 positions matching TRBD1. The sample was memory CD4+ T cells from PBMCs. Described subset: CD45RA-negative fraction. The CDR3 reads CASRAGGLNTEAFF. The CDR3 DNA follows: TGTGCCAGCCGAGCAGGGGGTTTGAACACTGAAGCTTTCTTT. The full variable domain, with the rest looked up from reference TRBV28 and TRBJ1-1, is DVKVTQSSRYLVKRTGEKVFLECVQDMDHENMFWYRQDPGLGLRLIYFSYDVKMKEKGDIPEGYSVSREKKERFSLILESASTNQTSMYLCASRAGGLNTEAFFGQGTRLTVV.